These T cell receptor beta chains were read from a single sample in a study of blood T cell repertoires in COVID-19. Repertoires were generated with immunoSEQ multiplex PCR, while TCRdb's copy carries only in-frame clones and drops some. Among 350,000 to 400,000 clones listed, roughly 90% were seen once. The sequencing input was PBMCs or T cells enriched from blood (not recorded which). These receptors came from a woman under 40 with acute COVID-19. Both conserved end residues are part of each CDR3. A D gene is named only where the DNA matches it firmly. Size is stated for part of the rows, as once, few or many counts, or as a class when the clone is expanded.

j_gene,v_gene,d_gene,abundance,CDR3aa,CDR3nt
TRBJ1-5,TRBV19,TRBD1,.,CASTGGLGTGRLRGNQPQHF,TGTGCCAGTACCGGTGGTTTAGGGACAGGGCGTCTGCGTGGCAATCAGCCCCAGCATTTT
TRBJ1-5,TRBV28,.,few,CASRGGMIGNQPQHF,TGTGCCAGCAGGGGAGGAATGATCGGCAATCAGCCCCAGCATTTT
TRBJ2-2,TRBV9,TRBD1,.,CASSAGQADTGELFF,TGTGCCAGCAGCGCTGGACAGGCAGACACCGGGGAGCTGTTTTTT
TRBJ1-5,TRBV10-2,.,.,CASAPAANQPQHF,TGCGCCAGCGCACCTGCGGCCAATCAGCCCCAGCATTTT
TRBJ1-5,TRBV19,TRBD1,.,CASSIARTGGGQPQHF,TGTGCCAGTAGTATAGCGCGGACAGGGGGCGGCCAGCCCCAGCATTTT
TRBJ2-2,TRBV5-1,.,.,CASSPLQTANTGELFF,TGCGCCAGCAGCCCTCTTCAGACAGCGAACACCGGGGAGCTGTTTTTT
TRBJ2-2,TRBV4-3,.,.,CASSQVGYTGELFF,TGCGCCAGCAGCCAAGTCGGGTACACCGGGGAGCTGTTTTTT
TRBJ1-6,TRBV20-1,TRBD1,few,CSASSILTGFGSPLHF,TGCAGTGCTAGTTCCATATTGACAGGGTTCGGATCACCCCTCCACTTT
TRBJ2-2,TRBV9,TRBD1,.,CASSSRQGSDGELFF,TGTGCCAGCAGCTCCAGACAGGGGTCGGACGGGGAGCTGTTTTTT
TRBJ1-5,TRBV19,TRBD1,once,CASRSTGGASPQHF,TGTGCCAGTAGGTCCACAGGGGGCGCATCGCCCCAGCATTTT
TRBJ1-2,TRBV7-6,.,.,CASSSGSSSRGGYTF,TGTGCCAGCAGCTCCGGGTCGAGTTCGCGGGGGGGCTACACCTTC
TRBJ1-2,TRBV3-1/TRBV3-2,TRBD1,.,CASRLAGTANYGYTF,TGTGCCAGCAGACTCGCCGGGACAGCTAACTATGGCTACACCTTC
TRBJ1-2,TRBV5-1,TRBD1,once,CASGLGQVYGYTF,TGCGCCAGCGGCTTGGGACAGGTCTATGGCTACACCTTC
TRBJ1-6,TRBV6-5,.,once,CASSPRRGVGSPLHF,TGTGCCAGCAGTCCCCGCCGGGGGGTGGGTTCACCCCTCCACTTT
TRBJ2-7,TRBV10-2,.,.,CASSDLYEQYF,TGCGCCAGCAGTGACCTATACGAGCAGTACTTC
TRBJ2-7,TRBV7-2,TRBD1,.,CASRPQGAGSYEQYF,TGTGCCAGCAGACCACAGGGGGCGGGCTCCTACGAGCAGTACTTC
TRBJ2-1,TRBV30,.,.,CAWSWSSYNEQFF,TGTGCCTGGAGTTGGAGCTCCTACAATGAGCAGTTCTTC
TRBJ2-1,TRBV11-3,.,few,CASSTGVGPRTYNEQFF,TGTGCCAGCTCTACCGGTGTTGGGCCACGGACCTACAATGAGCAGTTCTTC
TRBJ2-5,TRBV24-1,TRBD1,.,CATSGQGGGGETQYF,TGTGCCACTTCAGGACAGGGGGGAGGAGGGGAGACCCAGTACTTC
TRBJ2-7,TRBV18,TRBD1,.,CASSQADRVNEQYF,TGTGCCAGCTCACAAGCGGACAGGGTAAACGAGCAGTACTTC
TRBJ2-2,TRBV18,TRBD2,.,CASSPPAGLAGLTGELFF,TGTGCCAGCTCACCACCCGCGGGACTAGCGGGACTCACCGGGGAGCTGTTTTTT
TRBJ1-2,TRBV10-3,.,few,CAISESGRGAYGYTF,TGTGCCATCAGTGAGTCGGGCAGGGGAGCGTATGGCTACACCTTC
TRBJ2-7,TRBV10-3,TRBD1,.,CAISAGTGLYEQYF,TGTGCCATCAGTGCCGGGACAGGGCTCTACGAGCAGTACTTC
TRBJ2-7,TRBV10-2,TRBD1,.,CASKQGDPYEQYF,TGCGCCAGTAAACAGGGGGACCCCTACGAGCAGTACTTC
TRBJ2-5,TRBV7-9,TRBD1,.,CASRPPGGAGETQYF,TGTGCCAGCAGACCCCCAGGGGGCGCGGGAGAGACCCAGTACTTC
TRBJ2-2,TRBV24-1,TRBD1,.,CATSDPRQGGTGELFF,TGTGCCACCAGTGACCCTAGACAGGGGGGAACCGGGGAGCTGTTTTTT
TRBJ1-5,TRBV5-1,.,.,CASSLVPGGNQPQHF,TGCGCCAGCAGCTTGGTGCCAGGGGGCAATCAGCCCCAGCATTTT
TRBJ2-1,TRBV7-8,TRBD2,.,CASSLTATSRNWNEQFF,TGTGCCAGCAGCTTAACCGCGACTAGCAGGAATTGGAATGAGCAGTTCTTC
TRBJ2-1,TRBV9,TRBD1,.,CASSVRTGWVDNEQFF,TGTGCCAGCAGCGTGAGGACAGGGTGGGTCGACAATGAGCAGTTCTTC
TRBJ2-3,TRBV30,TRBD2,.,CAWSTGGGTDTQYF,TGTGCCTGGAGTACCGGGGGGGGTACAGATACGCAGTATTTT
TRBJ2-1,TRBV29-1,.,.,CSVEMRGGGYNEQFF,TGCAGCGTTGAAATGAGGGGGGGAGGATACAATGAGCAGTTCTTC
TRBJ1-2,TRBV28,.,.,CASSSGDTLNYGYTF,TGTGCCAGCAGTTCCGGGGACACCTTGAACTATGGCTACACCTTC
TRBJ1-1,TRBV5-1,TRBD1,once,CASSLRDRLLPTEAFF,TGCGCCAGCAGCTTGAGGGACAGGTTACTCCCCACTGAAGCTTTCTTT
TRBJ2-2,TRBV30,TRBD2,.,CAWGLAGGHTGELFF,TGTGCCTGGGGACTAGCGGGGGGGCACACCGGGGAGCTGTTTTTT
TRBJ1-2,TRBV29-1,.,.,CSAGGSGYTF,TGCAGCGCCGGGGGGTCCGGCTACACCTTC
TRBJ2-2,TRBV5-8,.,.,CASSLGAYSNTGELFF,TGTGCCAGCAGCTTGGGGGCCTACTCGAACACCGGGGAGCTGTTTTTT
TRBJ1-6,TRBV15,.,.,CATSRDPDSSSPLHF,TGTGCCACCAGCAGAGATCCCGACAGTAGTTCACCCCTCCACTTT
TRBJ1-3,TRBV7-9,TRBD1,.,CASSLAGQSGNTIYF,TGTGCCAGCAGCTTAGCGGGACAGTCTGGAAACACCATATATTTT
TRBJ2-7,TRBV6-5,.,.,CASSFTGVPYEQYF,TGTGCCAGCAGTTTTACCGGGGTTCCCTACGAGCAGTACTTC
TRBJ1-2,TRBV5-4,.,.,CASSLAGFNYGYTF,TGTGCCAGCAGCTTGGCAGGTTTTAACTATGGCTACACCTTC
TRBJ2-5,TRBV18,TRBD2,.,CASSLAGPQETQYF,TGTGCCAGCTCGCTAGCGGGGCCCCAAGAGACCCAGTACTTC
TRBJ2-7,TRBV6-2/TRBV6-3,.,once,CASSYSFLAGGLSSYEQYF,TGTGCCAGCAGTTACTCGTTTTTGGCCGGGGGGCTTAGCTCCTACGAGCAGTACTTC
TRBJ1-4,TRBV13,.,.,CASSLRTATNEKLFF,TGTGCCAGCAGCTTACGGACAGCAACTAATGAAAAACTGTTTTTT
TRBJ1-1,TRBV11-2,.,.,CASSLIMNTEAFF,TGTGCCAGCAGCTTAATTATGAACACTGAAGCTTTCTTT
TRBJ1-1,TRBV28,TRBD1,.,CASSFRQGGGFF,TGTGCCAGCAGTTTTAGACAGGGGGGGGGTTTCTTT
TRBJ1-3,TRBV3-1/TRBV3-2,.,.,CASSKGLRPATGNTIYF,TGTGCCAGCAGCAAGGGACTCCGGCCTGCCACTGGAAACACCATATATTTT
TRBJ2-3,TRBV6-5,.,.,CASSPPVTDTQYF,TGTGCCAGCAGTCCCCCGGTGACAGATACGCAGTATTTT
TRBJ1-5,TRBV19,TRBD1,.,CASRSLGQKNQPQHF,TGTGCCAGTAGGTCCCTGGGACAGAAAAATCAGCCCCAGCATTTT
TRBJ2-7,TRBV7-9,.,.,CASSLGVSGRLYEQYF,TGTGCCAGCAGCTTAGGAGTCAGCGGTAGACTCTACGAGCAGTACTTC
TRBJ2-4,TRBV5-8,TRBD1,.,CASSLVVGTGKGNIQYF,TGTGCCAGCAGCTTGGTTGTTGGGACAGGGAAGGGAAACATTCAGTACTTC